This is a list of T cell receptor beta chains from one sample in a study of T cell changes during pregnancy in multiple sclerosis. TCRdb's copy holds only in-frame clones and misses some; the assay was immunoSEQ multiplex PCR. The repertoire holds 55,000 to 80,000 clones, roughly 94% seen once, with more than 0.45% in the top ten. Material: peripheral blood, obtained in the third trimester of pregnancy. These receptors were obtained from a female donor with multiple sclerosis, enrolled in a pregnancy study. CDR3s include the opening cysteine and the closing phenylalanine or tryptophan. Fields, in order: J gene, V gene, D gene, clone size, CDR3 protein. D genes are given only for firm matches. Only part of the rows carry a size: once, few, many, or a class if the clone is expanded.

TRBJ2-1,TRBV7-6,TRBD2,-,CASSPTSGGGRREQFF
TRBJ2-3,TRBV10-3,TRBD2,-,CAISEGGRADTQYF
TRBJ1-2,TRBV5-4,-,-,CASSRGQQAYYGYTF
TRBJ1-3,TRBV30,TRBD1,-,CAWSLTTGVYSGNTIYF
TRBJ1-5,TRBV19,TRBD1,-,CASTVTPGGRVYSNQPQHF
TRBJ1-2,TRBV5-1,-,-,CASSLEGVNYGYTF
TRBJ2-6,TRBV10-3,-,-,CAIRRTPNGIGSSGANVLTF
TRBJ1-1,TRBV18,-,-,CASSLQSMNTEAFF
TRBJ2-5,TRBV14,TRBD2,-,CASSQGLAGETQYF
TRBJ1-4,TRBV4-3,-,-,CASSQAPKPNEKLFF
TRBJ1-5,TRBV18,TRBD1,-,CASSGGQGEHQPQHF
TRBJ2-2,TRBV10-2,-,-,CASRRQAPGTGELFF
TRBJ2-5,TRBV9,-,few,CASSAEETQYF
TRBJ1-2,TRBV9,TRBD1,once,CASSVGGQGARGYTF
TRBJ2-7,TRBV11-3,TRBD1,-,CASSTQDRAYEQYF
TRBJ1-6,TRBV2,TRBD1,-,CASTFLTGGNSPLHF
TRBJ2-3,TRBV7-9,TRBD2,-,CASSPYSSGGADTQYF
TRBJ2-1,TRBV7-3,TRBD2,-,CASSLMTSGGAIHNEQFF
TRBJ1-6,TRBV27,TRBD1,few,CASSFLRTGTANSPLHF
TRBJ2-7,TRBV19,TRBD1,-,CASSAPDWDSFSEEQYF
TRBJ2-2,TRBV9,-,-,CASSALQGPGELFF
TRBJ2-1,TRBV7-8,TRBD1,-,CASSLNRQGAYNEQFF
TRBJ2-5,TRBV19,TRBD1,-,CATQDRPQETQYF
TRBJ1-1,TRBV9,TRBD1,-,CASSAPDRGSAEAFF
TRBJ1-4,TRBV15,-,-,CATSRDLTQGLVKLFF
TRBJ1-2,TRBV4-2,TRBD1,-,CASSQVGTGGGYGYTF
TRBJ2-3,TRBV19,TRBD1,-,CASSKGTGRTDTQYF
TRBJ2-3,TRBV13,-,-,CASSLGRGEGDTQYF
TRBJ2-3,TRBV29-1,-,-,CNVLIAGTDTQYF
TRBJ1-1,TRBV11-1,-,-,CASSPGGNTEAFF
TRBJ1-5,TRBV27,-,once,CASSPQGNSNQPQHF
TRBJ1-2,TRBV19,TRBD1,-,CASGTRGRGYGYTF
TRBJ1-2,TRBV6-6,-,-,CASSYGPFVANYGYTF
TRBJ1-6,TRBV5-6,-,-,CASSLGGGGSPLHF
TRBJ1-1,TRBV7-2,-,-,CASSFRNTEAFF
TRBJ2-1,TRBV7-6,TRBD2,-,CASSSAGTTLNEQFF
TRBJ1-5,TRBV29-1,TRBD1,-,CSVKFRGLDQPQHF
TRBJ1-6,TRBV2,-,-,CASSERGGNSPLHF
TRBJ1-4,TRBV9,-,-,CASSETGRGEKLFF
TRBJ1-6,TRBV7-3,-,-,CASRVQIYNSPLHF
TRBJ2-3,TRBV5-6,TRBD1,-,CASSLTGVGTQYF
TRBJ2-7,TRBV5-1,TRBD1,-,CASSLIPPGQGTYEQYF
TRBJ1-1,TRBV19,-,-,CASSMGAGNTEAFF
TRBJ1-1,TRBV10-3,-,-,CATRGFRDRGPEAFF
TRBJ2-7,TRBV7-3,TRBD1,-,CASSTGQNYEQYF
TRBJ1-2,TRBV5-1,TRBD1,-,CASSLLTGDHRFPNGYTF
TRBJ2-5,TRBV10-3,TRBD2,-,CAIGLGQTQYF
TRBJ2-2,TRBV19,-,-,CASSILRNTGELFF
TRBJ2-3,TRBV7-2,-,-,CASSRDRIDTQYF
TRBJ2-7,TRBV6-5,TRBD1,-,CASTVTGSSYEQYF
TRBJ1-1,TRBV7-6,TRBD1,-,CASSLDRGGYRNTEAFF
TRBJ1-3,TRBV19,-,-,CASSLDSVDTIYF
TRBJ2-7,TRBV13,-,-,CASSLVPTSDEQYF
TRBJ2-5,TRBV11-2,TRBD2,-,CASNPGGLQETQYF